Reported below is one TCR beta chain. A much larger clonotype is one base distant, so this may be a read error. Building the TCR beta libraries relied on iRepertoire HTBI primers, and CDR3 regions underwent Arm-PCR. TCRdb re-derived calls from the multiplex PCR reads in MiXCR, one entry per CDR3 protein. The sample holds over 450,000 distinct CDR3 sequences, 20% to 25% seen once. The data derive from a study of regulatory T cells in long-lasting Graves disease. Time point denoted: persistent/refractory GD, antithyroid drugs over 5 years with positive TRAb. The authors made the TCR library using RNA they extracted from PBMCs. This TCR was sampled from a female donor with Graves disease. The sequenced sample was peripheral blood mononuclear cells (PBMCs), obtained when the disease was refractory, from a patient treated with antithyroid drugs.

CDR3 protein: CASSYSIREGGYTF. The CDR3 nucleotides are TGTGCCAGCAGTTACTCGATCAGGGAGGGCGGCTACACCTTC. The V call is TRBV6-5, the J call TRBJ1-2, with D possibly being TRBD1 (5 bases). Germline lookup yields CDR1 MNHEY and CDR2 SVGAGI. This CDR3 is 14 amino acids long. V shed 0 bases and J shed 8 bases, with 13 bases lying between them.